This TCR beta chain was recorded in a study of immune cell composition in non-small cell lung cancer. Findings of the study overall: Tumour-reactive clones were not shown to match dominant in vivo tumour clones. Lung adenocarcinomas had lower top 10 clone scores and clonality than squamous tumours.

The protocol was immunoSEQ multiplex PCR, while the TCRdb copy is restricted to in-frame clones and leaves out a portion. The sample contains 13,000 to 15,000 clones, under 75% of which appear only once. The V end lost 9 bases, the J end lost 12 bases, and 23 bases lay between the germline ends. The CDR3 is 14 amino acids. CDR1 and CDR2 (germline): MNHNY, SVGAGI (reference sequence). As to this clone: What it recognizes is unknown.

This receptor was obtained from a human donor with non-small cell lung cancer. Sequenced input: lung tumor tissue. The V and J genes are TRBV6-6 and TRBJ1-4; perhaps TRBD1 as D (6 bases). The CDR3 nucleotides are TGTGCCAGGAGACAGGTAGGCGTGAAATGGGAACTGTTTTTT. Translation gives CARRQVGVKWELFF.